Following are 8 T cell receptor beta chains from one sample sequenced in a study of CD8+CD57+ T cells in acquired aplastic anemia. Genomic DNA templated the TCR beta VDJ and CDR3 profiling. From the reads, TCRdb called clonotypes with MiXCR, one entry per CDR3 protein. Found here are 250,000 to 350,000 distinct CDR3 sequences, around three fifths of them singletons; the top ten hold approximately 8%. The specimen sequenced was sorted CD4+, CD8+, or CD8+CD57+ T cells (not recorded which) from PBMCs. The receptors derive from a human donor with severe aplastic anemia or a healthy control (not recorded which).

This chain connects TRBV29-1 to TRBJ1-2; 7 bases line up with TRBD1. The V and J ends lost 0 bases and 7 bases, in that order; junction bases with no gene match: 11. There are 15 residues in the CDR3. Germline V lookup: CDR1 SQVTM, CDR2 ANQGSEA. CDR3 in DNA: TGCAGCGTTGAAGAAGGGGGCATCGGAGGGAGTGGCTACACCTTC. Protein: CSVEEGGIGGSGYTF. The entire variable domain, with the rest obtained from reference TRBV29-1 and TRBJ1-2, is as follows: SAVISQKPSRDICQRGTSLTIQCQVDSQVTMMFWYRQQPGQSLTLIATANQGSEATYESGFVIDKFPISRPNLTFSTLTVSNMSPEDSSIYLCSVEEGGIGGSGYTFGSGTRLTVV.

This clonotype was picked up many times. The rearrangement links TRBV5-1 to TRBJ2-7; D gene uncertain. Germline V lookup: CDR1 SGHRS, CDR2 YFSETQ. V lost 3 bases and J 3 bases, leaving 10 bases between the germline ends. The CDR3 totals 13 residues. The CDR3 protein is CASSSGVSYEQYF. The CDR3 region has the DNA TGCGCCAGCAGCTCGGGCGTCAGCTACGAGCAGTACTTC.

There are a few counts of this clonotype. The CDR3 spells CASSSGQPYEQYV. DNA for the CDR3: TGTGCCAGCAGCTCGGGACAGCCTTACGAGCAGTACGTC. The chain couples TRBV7-8 to TRBJ2-7, with 7 bases identical to TRBD1. This CDR3 spans 13 amino acids. Trimming took 4 bases from V and 4 from J; bases not matched to a gene: 4. Germline CDR1 reads SGHVS; CDR2 reads FQNEAQ.

CDR3 in amino acids: CASSFYRGYGYTF. CDR3 nucleotides: TGCGCCAGCAGCTTCTACAGGGGCTATGGCTACACCTTC. The gene calls are TRBV5-1 and TRBJ1-2; TRBD1 matches at 7 bases. V lost 2 bases, J lost 4 bases, and 2 bases stayed unmatched. CDR3 size: 13 residues. Germline CDR1 and CDR2: SGHRS and YFSETQ.

Only one count was recorded for this clonotype. This chain links TRBV10-3 with TRBJ1-5; the D is unclear. This CDR3 comprises 14 residues. CDR1 and CDR2 from the germline V gene are ENHRY and SYGVKD. V was trimmed by 5 bases and J by 6 bases, leaving 14 bases between them. The CDR3 loop reads CAISYGSDGQPQHF. The CDR3 nucleotides read TGTGCCATCAGTTACGGGTCAGATGGTCAGCCCCAGCATTTT.

The rearrangement uses TRBV7-9 and TRBJ1-6; D is unresolved. Trimming cost V 4 bases and J 6 bases, with 19 bases left between them. The CDR3 has 17 amino acids. Germline CDR1 is SEHNR and CDR2 is FQNEAQ (reference sequence). DNA for the CDR3: TGTGCCAGCAGCTCGCGGTATTCTGGAGTTCTTAATTCACCCCTCCACTTT. The encoded protein is CASSSRYSGVLNSPLHF.

J is TRBJ1-5 and V is TRBV24-1; 10 positions agree with TRBD1. The junction had 1 base not matched to a gene; V was cut back by 7 bases and J by 2 bases. CDR1 and CDR2 (germline): KGHDR, SFDVKD. This CDR3 comprises 14 residues. CDR3 protein: CATRTGGRNQPQHF. The CDR3 nucleotides are TGTGCCACCAGGACAGGGGGCCGCAATCAGCCCCAGCATTTT.

The J gene is TRBJ2-5, the V gene TRBV7-8; 11 bases match TRBD2. The V segment lost 6 bases and the J segment 5 bases; nucleotides outside the gene matches: 11. This CDR3 is built from 16 residues. CDR1 is SGHVS and CDR2 is FQNEAQ in the germline V gene. CDR3 sequence: CASSWPTSGAAETQYF. CDR3 nucleotides: TGTGCCAGCAGTTGGCCGACTAGCGGGGCGGCGGAGACCCAGTACTTC.